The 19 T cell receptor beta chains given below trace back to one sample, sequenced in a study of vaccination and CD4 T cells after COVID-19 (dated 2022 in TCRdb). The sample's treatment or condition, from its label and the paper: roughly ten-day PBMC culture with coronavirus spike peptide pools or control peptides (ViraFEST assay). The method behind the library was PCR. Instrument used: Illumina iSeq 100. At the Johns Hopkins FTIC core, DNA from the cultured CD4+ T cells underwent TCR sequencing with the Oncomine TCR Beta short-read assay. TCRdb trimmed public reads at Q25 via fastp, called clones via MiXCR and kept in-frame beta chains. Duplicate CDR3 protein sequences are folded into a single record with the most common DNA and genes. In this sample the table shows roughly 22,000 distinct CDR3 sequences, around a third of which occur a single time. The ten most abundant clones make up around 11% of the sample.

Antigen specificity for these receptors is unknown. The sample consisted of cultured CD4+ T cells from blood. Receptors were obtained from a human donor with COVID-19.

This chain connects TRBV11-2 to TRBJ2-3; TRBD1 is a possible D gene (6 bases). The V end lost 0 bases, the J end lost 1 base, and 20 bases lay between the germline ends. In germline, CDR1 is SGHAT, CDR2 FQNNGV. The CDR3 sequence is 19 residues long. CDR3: CASSLENPQGYLGTDTQYF. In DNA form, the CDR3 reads TGTGCCAGCAGCTTAGAGAATCCGCAGGGGTATCTGGGCACAGATACGCAGTATTTT.

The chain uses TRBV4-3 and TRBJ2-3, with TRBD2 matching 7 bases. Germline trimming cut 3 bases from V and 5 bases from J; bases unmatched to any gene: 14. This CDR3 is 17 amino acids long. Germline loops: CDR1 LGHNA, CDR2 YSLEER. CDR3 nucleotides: TGCGCCAGCAGCCACCCAACAAGCGGGGTATTGGGAGATACGCAGTATTTT. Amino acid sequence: CASSHPTSGVLGDTQYF.

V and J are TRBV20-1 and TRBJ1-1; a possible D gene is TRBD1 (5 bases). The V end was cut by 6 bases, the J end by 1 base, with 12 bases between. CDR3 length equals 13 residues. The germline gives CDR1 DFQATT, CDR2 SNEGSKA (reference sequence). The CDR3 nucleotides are TGCAGTGCCAGCGGGGGGTCGAACACTGAAGCTTTCTTT. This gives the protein CSASGGSNTEAFF.

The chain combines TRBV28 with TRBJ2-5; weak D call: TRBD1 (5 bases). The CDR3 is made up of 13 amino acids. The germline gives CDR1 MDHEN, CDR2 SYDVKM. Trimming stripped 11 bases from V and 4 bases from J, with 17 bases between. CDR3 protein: CAGKSGFGETQYF. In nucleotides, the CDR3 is TGTGCCGGAAAATCAGGGTTTGGAGAGACCCAGTACTTC. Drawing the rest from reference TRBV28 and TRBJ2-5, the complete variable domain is DVKVTQSSRYLVKRTGEKVFLECVQDMDHENMFWYRQDPGLGLRLIYFSYDVKMKEKGDIPEGYSVSREKKERFSLILESASTNQTSMYLCAGKSGFGETQYFGPGTRLLVL.

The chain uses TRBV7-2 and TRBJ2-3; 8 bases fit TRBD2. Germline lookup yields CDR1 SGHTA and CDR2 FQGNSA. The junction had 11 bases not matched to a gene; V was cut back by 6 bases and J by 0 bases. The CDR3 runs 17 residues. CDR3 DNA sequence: TGTGCCAGCAGTAGCCCGTTCGGGGGGGATAGCACAGATACGCAGTATTTT. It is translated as CASSSPFGGDSTDTQYF.

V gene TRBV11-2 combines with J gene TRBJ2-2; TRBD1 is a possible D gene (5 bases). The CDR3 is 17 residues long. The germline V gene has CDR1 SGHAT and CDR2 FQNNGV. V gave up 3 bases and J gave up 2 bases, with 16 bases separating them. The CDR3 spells CASSLVTGRINTGELFF. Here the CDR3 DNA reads TGTGCCAGCAGCTTGGTAACAGGACGAATCAACACCGGGGAGCTGTTTTTT.

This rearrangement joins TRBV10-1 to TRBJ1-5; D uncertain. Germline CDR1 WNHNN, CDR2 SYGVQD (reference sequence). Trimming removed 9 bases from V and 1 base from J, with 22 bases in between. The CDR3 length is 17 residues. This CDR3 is CASHCSDGGASNQPQHF. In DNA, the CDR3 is TGCGCCAGTCATTGCAGTGACGGTGGTGCAAGCAATCAGCCCCAGCATTTT.

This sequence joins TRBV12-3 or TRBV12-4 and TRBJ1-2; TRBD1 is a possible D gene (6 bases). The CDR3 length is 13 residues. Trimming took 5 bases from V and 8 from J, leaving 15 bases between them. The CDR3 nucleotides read TGTGCCAGCAGTACCCCCCAGGGGAGCGGCTACACCTTC. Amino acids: CASSTPQGSGYTF.

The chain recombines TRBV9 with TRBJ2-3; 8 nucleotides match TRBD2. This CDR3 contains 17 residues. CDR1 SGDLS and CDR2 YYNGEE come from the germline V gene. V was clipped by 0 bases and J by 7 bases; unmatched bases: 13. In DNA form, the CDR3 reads TGTGCCAGCAGCGTAGCTGCAGCGGGGGCTCTAGGGAATACGCAGTATTTT. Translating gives CASSVAAAGALGNTQYF.

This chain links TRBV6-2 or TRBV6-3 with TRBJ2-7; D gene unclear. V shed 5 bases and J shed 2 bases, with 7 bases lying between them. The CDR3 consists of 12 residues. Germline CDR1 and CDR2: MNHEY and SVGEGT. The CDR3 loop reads CASSESAYEQYF. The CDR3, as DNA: TGTGCCAGCAGTGAGTCAGCCTACGAGCAGTACTTC.

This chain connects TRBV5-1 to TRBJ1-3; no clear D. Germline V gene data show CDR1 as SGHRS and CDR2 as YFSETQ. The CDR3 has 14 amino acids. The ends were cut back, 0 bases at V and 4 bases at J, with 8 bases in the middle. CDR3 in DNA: TGCGCCAGCAGCTTGGAAGGGAGAGGAAACACCATATATTTT. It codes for CASSLEGRGNTIYF.

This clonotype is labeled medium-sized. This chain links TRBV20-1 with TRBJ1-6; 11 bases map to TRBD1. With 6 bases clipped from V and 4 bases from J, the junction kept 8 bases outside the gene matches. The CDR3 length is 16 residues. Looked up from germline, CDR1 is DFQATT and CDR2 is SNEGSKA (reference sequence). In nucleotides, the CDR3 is TGCAGTGCACCTCTGGGACAGGGGGGGTATAATTCACCCCTCCACTTT. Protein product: CSAPLGQGGYNSPLHF.

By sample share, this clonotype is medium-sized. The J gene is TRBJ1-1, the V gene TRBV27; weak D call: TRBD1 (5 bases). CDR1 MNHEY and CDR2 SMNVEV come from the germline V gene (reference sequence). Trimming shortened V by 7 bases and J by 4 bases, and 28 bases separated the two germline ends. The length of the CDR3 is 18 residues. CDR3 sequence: CASTLKDQKGRGGTEAFF. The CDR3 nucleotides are TGTGCCAGCACCCTCAAGGACCAGAAGGGCCGCGGGGGCACTGAAGCTTTCTTT.

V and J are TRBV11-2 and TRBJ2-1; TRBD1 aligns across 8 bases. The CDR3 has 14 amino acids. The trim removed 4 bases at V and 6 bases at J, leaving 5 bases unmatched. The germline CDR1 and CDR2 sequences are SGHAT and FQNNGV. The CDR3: CASSSMGQVNEQFF. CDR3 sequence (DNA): TGTGCCAGCAGCTCTATGGGACAGGTCAATGAGCAGTTCTTC. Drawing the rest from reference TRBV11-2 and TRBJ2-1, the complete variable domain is EAGVAQSPRYKIIEKRQSVAFWCNPISGHATLYWYQQILGQGPKLLIQFQNNGVVDDSQLPKDRFSAERLKGVDSTLKIQPAKLEDSAVYLCASSSMGQVNEQFFGPGTRLTVL.

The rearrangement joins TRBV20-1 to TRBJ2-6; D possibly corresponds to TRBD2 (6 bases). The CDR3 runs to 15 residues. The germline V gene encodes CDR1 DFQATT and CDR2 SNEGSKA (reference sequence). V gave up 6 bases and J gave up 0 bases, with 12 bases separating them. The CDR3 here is CSATGDFSGANVLTF. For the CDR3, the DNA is TGCAGTGCGACGGGAGATTTCTCTGGGGCCAACGTCCTGACTTTC.

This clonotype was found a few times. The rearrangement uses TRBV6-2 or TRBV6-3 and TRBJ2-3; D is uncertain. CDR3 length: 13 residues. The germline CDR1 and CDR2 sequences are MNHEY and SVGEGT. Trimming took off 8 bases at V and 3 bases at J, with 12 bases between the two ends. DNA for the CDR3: TGTGCCAGCGGTCAGTTTGGGACAGATACGCAGTATTTT. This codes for CASGQFGTDTQYF.

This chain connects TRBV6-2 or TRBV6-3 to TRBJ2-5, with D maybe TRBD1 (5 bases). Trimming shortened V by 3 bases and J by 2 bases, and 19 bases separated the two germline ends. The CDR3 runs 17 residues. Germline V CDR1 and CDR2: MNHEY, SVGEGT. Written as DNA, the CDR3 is TGTGCCAGCAGTTATGGATTAGCAGGGTCCCATCAAGAGACCCAGTACTTC. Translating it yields CASSYGLAGSHQETQYF.

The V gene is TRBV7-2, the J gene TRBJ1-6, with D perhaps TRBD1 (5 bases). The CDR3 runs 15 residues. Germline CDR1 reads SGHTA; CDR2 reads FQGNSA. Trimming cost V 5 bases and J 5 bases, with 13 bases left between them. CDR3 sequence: CASSPRQMNNSPLHF. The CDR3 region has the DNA TGTGCCAGCAGCCCTCGACAGATGAATAATTCACCCCTCCACTTT.

The CDR3 reads CASTPVSSGANVLTF. DNA for the CDR3: TGTGCCAGTACCCCTGTCAGCTCTGGGGCCAACGTCCTGACTTTC. The gene calls are TRBV19 and TRBJ2-6; no definite D call. Germline V lookup: CDR1 LNHDA, CDR2 SQIVND (reference sequence). V was trimmed by 7 bases and J by 0 bases, leaving 10 bases between them. The CDR3 totals 15 residues.